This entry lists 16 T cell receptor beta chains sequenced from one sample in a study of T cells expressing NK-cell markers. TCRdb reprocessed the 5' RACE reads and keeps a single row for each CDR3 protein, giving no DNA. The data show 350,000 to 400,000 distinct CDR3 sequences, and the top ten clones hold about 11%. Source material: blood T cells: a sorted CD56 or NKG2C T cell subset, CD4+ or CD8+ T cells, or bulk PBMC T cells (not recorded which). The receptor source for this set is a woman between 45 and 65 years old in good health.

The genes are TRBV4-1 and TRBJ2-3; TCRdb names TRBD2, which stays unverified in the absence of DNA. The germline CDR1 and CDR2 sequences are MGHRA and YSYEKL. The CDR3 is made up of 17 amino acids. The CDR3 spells CASSQEGRFMSTDTQYF.

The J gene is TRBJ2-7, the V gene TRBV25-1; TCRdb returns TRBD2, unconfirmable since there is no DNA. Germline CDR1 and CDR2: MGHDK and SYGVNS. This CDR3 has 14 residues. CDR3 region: CASSDFRGEGEQYF.

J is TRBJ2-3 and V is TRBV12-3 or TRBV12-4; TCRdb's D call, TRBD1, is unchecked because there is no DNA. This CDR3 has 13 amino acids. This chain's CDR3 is CASSSPSLDTQYF.

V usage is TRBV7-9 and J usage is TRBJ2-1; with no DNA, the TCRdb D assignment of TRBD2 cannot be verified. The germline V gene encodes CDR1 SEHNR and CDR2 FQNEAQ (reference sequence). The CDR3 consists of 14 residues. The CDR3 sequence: CASSLLAGTNEQFF. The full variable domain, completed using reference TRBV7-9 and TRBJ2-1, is DTGVSQNPRHKITKRGQNVTFRCDPISEHNRLYWYRQTLGQGPEFLTYFQNEAQLEKSRLLSDRFSAERPKGSFSTLEIQRTEQGDSAMYLCASSLLAGTNEQFFGPGTRLTVL.

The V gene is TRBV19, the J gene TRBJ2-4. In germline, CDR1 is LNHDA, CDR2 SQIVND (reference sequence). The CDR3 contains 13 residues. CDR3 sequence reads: CASSIGQSLIQYF.

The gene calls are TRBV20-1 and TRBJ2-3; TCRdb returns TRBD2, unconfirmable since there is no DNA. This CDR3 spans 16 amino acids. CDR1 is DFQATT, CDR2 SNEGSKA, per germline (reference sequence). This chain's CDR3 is CSASGLAGDYTDTQYF.

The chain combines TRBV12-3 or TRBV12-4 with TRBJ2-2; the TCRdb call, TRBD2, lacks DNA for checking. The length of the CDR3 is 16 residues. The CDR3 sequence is CASSFLAGVVTGELFF.

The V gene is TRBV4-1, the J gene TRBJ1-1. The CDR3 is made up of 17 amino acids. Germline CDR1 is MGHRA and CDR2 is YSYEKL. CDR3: CASSQGRGTRMNTEAFF.

The CDR3: CSAPGGLAGRHNEQFF. This rearrangement joins TRBV20-1 to TRBJ2-1; TCRdb's assignment of TRBD2 cannot be checked, as there is no DNA. The germline gives CDR1 DFQATT, CDR2 SNEGSKA (reference sequence). The CDR3 totals 16 residues.

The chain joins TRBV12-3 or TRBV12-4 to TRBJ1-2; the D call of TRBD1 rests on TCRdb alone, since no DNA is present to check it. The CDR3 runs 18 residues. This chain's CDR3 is CASSPSRGLQGFNYGYTF.

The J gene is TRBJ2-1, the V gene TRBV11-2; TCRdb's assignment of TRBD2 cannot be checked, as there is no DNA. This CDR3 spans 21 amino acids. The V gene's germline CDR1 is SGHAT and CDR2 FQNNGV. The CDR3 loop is CASSPDLVRTSGMSSYNEQFF.

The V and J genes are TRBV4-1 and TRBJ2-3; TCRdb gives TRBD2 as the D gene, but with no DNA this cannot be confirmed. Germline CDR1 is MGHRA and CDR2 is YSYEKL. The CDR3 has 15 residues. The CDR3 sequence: CASSQEGRATDTQYF.

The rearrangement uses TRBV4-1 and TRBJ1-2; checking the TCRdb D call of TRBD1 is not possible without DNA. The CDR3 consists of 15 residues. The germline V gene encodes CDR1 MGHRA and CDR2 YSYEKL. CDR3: CASSQLRAGDYGYTF.

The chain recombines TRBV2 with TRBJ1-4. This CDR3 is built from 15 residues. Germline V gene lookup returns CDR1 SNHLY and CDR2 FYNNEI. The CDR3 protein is CASSSRGATNEKLFF.

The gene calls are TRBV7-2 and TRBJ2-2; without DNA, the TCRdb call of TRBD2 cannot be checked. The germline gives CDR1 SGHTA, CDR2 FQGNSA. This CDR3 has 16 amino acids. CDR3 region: CASSPSGPSVAGELFF.

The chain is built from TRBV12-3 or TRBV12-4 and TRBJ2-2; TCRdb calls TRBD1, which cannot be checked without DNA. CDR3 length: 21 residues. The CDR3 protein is CASSLIANLPSAGGSPGELFF.